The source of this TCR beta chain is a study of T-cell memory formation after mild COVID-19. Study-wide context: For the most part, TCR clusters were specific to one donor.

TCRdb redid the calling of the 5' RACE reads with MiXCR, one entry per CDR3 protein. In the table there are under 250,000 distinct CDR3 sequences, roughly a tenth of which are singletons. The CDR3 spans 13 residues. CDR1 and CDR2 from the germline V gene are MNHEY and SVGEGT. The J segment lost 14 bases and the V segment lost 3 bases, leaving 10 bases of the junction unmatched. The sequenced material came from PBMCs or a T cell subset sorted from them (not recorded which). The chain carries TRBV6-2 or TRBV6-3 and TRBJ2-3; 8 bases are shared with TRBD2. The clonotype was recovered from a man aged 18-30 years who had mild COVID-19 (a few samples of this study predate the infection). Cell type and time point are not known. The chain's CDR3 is CASSYKRGNPWYF. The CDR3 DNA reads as TGTGCCAGCAGTTATAAGCGGGGGAATCCGTGGTATTTT.